This entry lists 31 T cell receptor beta chains sequenced from one sample in a study of glioma-infiltrating T cells after dendritic cell vaccination. Measured with immunoSEQ multiplex PCR; TCRdb has only the in-frame clones, and not every one. Found here are roughly 60,000 clones, about 89% of them singletons; the top ten hold 11%. Time point given: after dendritic cell vaccination, including at tumor progression/relapse. The specimen was blood, collected after dendritic cell vaccination. The receptors were sampled from a human donor with glioblastoma.

The chain recombines TRBV19 with TRBJ2-1, with D tentatively TRBD1 (5 bases). The CDR3 runs to 15 residues. The V end lost 5 bases, the J end lost 3 bases, and 14 bases lay between the germline ends. The germline gives CDR1 LNHDA, CDR2 SQIVND (reference sequence). The CDR3 here is CASSPQGAYYNEQFF. For the CDR3, the DNA is TGTGCCAGTAGTCCCCAAGGGGCCTACTACAATGAGCAGTTCTTC. Looking up the rest from reference TRBV19 and TRBJ2-1 gives the full variable domain: DGGITQSPKYLFRKEGQNVTLSCEQNLNHDAMYWYRQDPGQGLRLIYYSQIVNDFQKGDIAEGYSVSREKKESFPLTVTSAQKNPTAFYLCASSPQGAYYNEQFFGPGTRLTVL.

This clone was recorded once. The rearrangement links TRBV7-6 to TRBJ1-5; 7 bases line up with TRBD1. CDR3 length equals 14 residues. Trimming at V came to 7 bases and at J to 6 bases, leaving 9 bases not matched to a gene. CDR1 SGHVS and CDR2 FNYEAQ come from the germline V gene. For the CDR3, the DNA is TGTGCCAGCACCCGAGACAGGGCGGGTCAGCCCCAGCATTTT. Residues: CASTRDRAGQPQHF.

V is TRBV10-2 and J is TRBJ1-5; 8 nucleotides align to TRBD1. The CDR3 spans 15 residues. Germline-derived CDR1 and CDR2 are WSHSY and SAAADI. V was clipped by 6 bases and J by 6 bases; unmatched bases: 10. In DNA, the CDR3 is TGCGCCAGCAGCGCCAGTACAGGGGGGAGTCAGCCCCAGCATTTT. This translates into CASSASTGGSQPQHF.

This clone occurred once. The chain uses TRBV27 and TRBJ2-3; 11 bases are shared with TRBD2. The CDR3 is 17 amino acids. The germline V gene has CDR1 MNHEY and CDR2 SMNVEV (reference sequence). V lost 3 bases to trimming and J lost 2 bases; unmatched junction nucleotides: 7. The CDR3 spells CASSFQTSGTYTDTQYF. The DNA of the CDR3 is TGTGCCAGCAGTTTTCAGACTAGCGGGACCTACACAGATACGCAGTATTTT.

The rearrangement joins TRBV7-7 to TRBJ2-1; 16 bases line up with TRBD2. The V and J ends lost 5 bases and 9 bases, in that order; junction bases with no gene match: 10. The CDR3 is 17 amino acids. Germline V gives CDR1 SSHAT, CDR2 FNYEAQ (reference sequence). The CDR3 spells CASSPGTSGGALAEQFF. CDR3 sequence (DNA): TGTGCCAGCAGCCCCGGGACTAGCGGGGGGGCCTTGGCTGAGCAGTTCTTC.

CDR3 in amino acids: CACASGGATDTQYF. For the CDR3, the DNA is TGTGCCTGTGCTAGCGGGGGGGCGACAGATACGCAGTATTTT. The chain is built from TRBV30 and TRBJ2-3, with 12 bases fitting TRBD2. The trim removed 6 bases at V and 3 bases at J, leaving 4 bases unmatched. This CDR3 has 14 amino acids. Germline V gene lookup returns CDR1 GTSNPN and CDR2 SVGIG (reference sequence).

The rearrangement links TRBV10-3 to TRBJ2-2; TRBD1 matches at 10 bases. The CDR3 spans 15 residues. Germline V gene lookup returns CDR1 ENHRY and CDR2 SYGVKD. Losses at the gene ends were 11 bases for V and 4 bases for J; bases not matched to a gene: 10. The CDR3 spells CAPGSRTGGTGELFF. The DNA for the CDR3 is TGTGCCCCTGGGAGTCGGACAGGGGGCACCGGGGAGCTGTTTTTT.

This sequence joins TRBV4-3 and TRBJ1-4; D is unresolved. Germline lookup yields CDR1 LGHNA and CDR2 YSLEER. The CDR3 runs 15 residues. Trimming cost V 0 bases and J 7 bases, with 12 bases left between them. As DNA, the CDR3 is TGCGCCAGCAGCCAAGATCGGGGATTGGGTGAAAAACTGTTTTTT. Encoded protein: CASSQDRGLGEKLFF.

The chain combines TRBV11-2 with TRBJ1-2; 7 bases fit TRBD1. This CDR3 region has 15 residues. Looked up from germline, CDR1 is SGHAT and CDR2 is FQNNGV. V dropped 0 bases and J dropped 5; count of bases not matched to a gene: 6. The CDR3 DNA follows: TGTGCCAGCAGCTTAGAACCGACAGGGATTTATGGCTACACCTTC. This codes for CASSLEPTGIYGYTF.

This chain joins TRBV29-1 and TRBJ2-1; 10 bases line up with TRBD2. The CDR3 covers 14 residues. Per the germline V gene, CDR1 is SQVTM and CDR2 is ANQGSEA. J lost 1 base, V lost 8 bases, and 5 bases had no gene match. CDR3 sequence (DNA): TGCAGCCCCTTTAGCGGGAGGTCCTACAATGAGCAGTTCTTC. The encoded protein is CSPFSGRSYNEQFF.

This clone was recorded only once. This chain connects TRBV19 to TRBJ2-3; D may be TRBD1 (5 bases). The germline V gene encodes CDR1 LNHDA and CDR2 SQIVND (reference sequence). With 9 bases removed from V and 3 bases from J, the gap between germline ends came to 10 bases. CDR3 length: 12 residues. The DNA of the CDR3 is TGTGCCAGCGCGGCAGGGACAGATACGCAGTATTTT. This encodes CASAAGTDTQYF.

The rearrangement joins TRBV7-2 to TRBJ1-2; 8 positions match TRBD1. Looked up from germline, CDR1 is SGHTA and CDR2 is FQGNSA. This CDR3 is built from 14 residues. The V gene end was trimmed by 5 bases and the J gene end by 6 bases; junction bases not matched to a gene: 8. The CDR3 loop is CASSIRTGRNGYTF. CDR3 sequence (DNA): TGTGCCAGCAGCATCAGGACAGGGAGGAATGGCTACACCTTC.

The V call is TRBV5-1, the J call TRBJ2-1; 10 bases map to TRBD1. CDR1 is SGHRS, CDR2 YFSETQ, per germline. The V gene end was trimmed by 2 bases and the J gene end by 5 bases; junction bases not matched to a gene: 10. The CDR3 runs 17 residues. Here the CDR3 reads CASSLRMGDRGNNEQFF. The CDR3 DNA is TGCGCCAGCAGCTTAAGGATGGGGGACAGGGGTAACAATGAGCAGTTCTTC. The variable domain in full, completed from reference TRBV5-1 and TRBJ2-1, reads KAGVTQTPRYLIKTRGQQVTLSCSPISGHRSVSWYQQTPGQGLQFLFEYFSETQRNKGNFPGRFSGRQFSNSRSEMNVSTLELGDSALYLCASSLRMGDRGNNEQFFGPGTRLTVL.

The genes are TRBV30 and TRBJ1-6, with a weak D call TRBD1 (5 bases). V was shortened by 6 bases and J by 6 bases, with 12 bases between the two germline ends. This CDR3 region has 13 residues. Germline V lookup: CDR1 GTSNPN, CDR2 SVGIG (reference sequence). The CDR3 reads CACTPGLNSPLHF. The CDR3 DNA reads as TGTGCCTGCACTCCGGGACTTAATTCACCCCTCCACTTT.

The V and J genes are TRBV25-1 and TRBJ1-1, with TRBD1 as a possible D gene (6 bases). V was trimmed by 5 bases and J by 4 bases, leaving 8 bases between them. Germline CDR1 reads MGHDK; CDR2 reads SYGVNS. The CDR3 length is 12 residues. CDR3 DNA sequence: TGTGCCAGCAGTCTCAGGGGCACTGAAGCTTTCTTT. This translates into CASSLRGTEAFF.

This clone was seen once. The chain couples TRBV30 to TRBJ1-4, with D possibly matching TRBD1 (5 bases). Germline V gene sequence: CDR1 GTSNPN, CDR2 SVGIG (reference sequence). This CDR3 is built from 15 residues. V dropped 2 bases and J dropped 0 bases, with 10 bases sitting between them. CDR3 amino acids: CAWSPGTATNEKLFF. As DNA, the CDR3 is TGTGCCTGGAGTCCGGGGACTGCAACTAATGAAAAACTGTTTTTT.

The CDR3 DNA reads as TGTGCCAGCAGTTTCGGGGGTTTATCCCACGAGCAGTACTTC. Translation: CASSFGGLSHEQYF. The V call is TRBV27, the J call TRBJ2-7; D is perhaps TRBD2 (6 bases). Trimming removed 3 bases at V and 5 bases at J, with 14 bases between. CDR3 size: 14 residues. CDR1 MNHEY and CDR2 SMNVEV come from the germline V gene (reference sequence).

The chain recombines TRBV7-9 with TRBJ1-3, with unresolved D. The CDR3 contains 16 residues. Between the trimmed V and J ends, which lost 3 bases and 3 bases, there was a span of 15 bases. The germline V gene encodes CDR1 SEHNR and CDR2 FQNEAQ (reference sequence). Written as DNA, the CDR3 is TGTGCCAGCAGCTTGGGCAGCTCCTCGCGTGGAAACACCATATATTTT. Its translation is CASSLGSSSRGNTIYF.

V usage is TRBV7-9 and J usage is TRBJ2-1; 7 nucleotides align to TRBD2. V lost 5 bases and J lost 6; bases outside the gene matches: 10. The germline V gene has CDR1 SEHNR and CDR2 FQNEAQ (reference sequence). The CDR3 runs to 15 residues. CDR3 amino acids: CASSLRGGDLNEQFF. CDR3 DNA: TGTGCCAGCAGCCTCCGGGGAGGGGACCTCAATGAGCAGTTCTTC.

The chain uses TRBV6-1 and TRBJ2-7; a weak D match, TRBD1 (6 bases). CDR1 and CDR2 (germline): MNHNS, SASEGT. V lost 8 bases to trimming and J lost 8 bases, with 13 bases between them. CDR3 length: 11 residues. CDR3: CASGPGEKQYF. The CDR3 region has the DNA TGTGCCAGCGGTCCAGGGGAGAAGCAGTACTTC.

V and J are TRBV19 and TRBJ2-6, with D unclear. Trimming stripped 1 base from V and 2 bases from J, with 9 bases between. This CDR3 region has 16 residues. From germline, CDR1 is LNHDA and CDR2 SQIVND (reference sequence). CDR3 nucleotides: TGTGCCAGTAGTATAGGCTTCACGGCTGGGGCCAACGTCCTGACTTTC. It codes for CASSIGFTAGANVLTF.

Only one count was recorded for this clone. The chain carries TRBV4-3 and TRBJ1-2; weak D call: TRBD1 (6 bases). Germline V lookup: CDR1 LGHNA, CDR2 YSLEER. The length of the CDR3 is 18 residues. V gave up 3 bases and J gave up 4 bases, with 24 bases separating them. The CDR3, as DNA: TGCGCCAGCAGCCAGAGGGGGAGGGTGGGGGGATCCCTCTATGGCTACACCTTC. Translation gives CASSQRGRVGGSLYGYTF.

The chain carries TRBV2 and TRBJ2-5; tentatively, D is TRBD1 (6 bases). The assigned J gene may be wrong: the sequence end matches TRBJ2-7 better. Germline V gene lookup returns CDR1 SNHLY and CDR2 FYNNEI. The CDR3 runs to 14 residues. The CDR3 spells CASRLQGDSYEQYF. The CDR3 coding sequence is TGTGCCAGCAGGCTACAGGGTGACTCCTACGAGCAGTACTTC.

The chain uses TRBV7-9 and TRBJ1-3; possible D gene TRBD1, 5 bases. V was trimmed by 2 bases and J by 0 bases, leaving 8 bases between them. The V gene's germline CDR1 is SEHNR and CDR2 FQNEAQ (reference sequence). This CDR3 contains 15 residues. The DNA of the CDR3 is TGTGCCAGCAGCTTAACAGGTAGCTCTGGAAACACCATATATTTT. Its translation: CASSLTGSSGNTIYF. Full variable domain (remainder filled in from reference TRBV7-9 and TRBJ1-3): DTGVSQNPRHKITKRGQNVTFRCDPISEHNRLYWYRQTLGQGPEFLTYFQNEAQLEKSRLLSDRFSAERPKGSFSTLEIQRTEQGDSAMYLCASSLTGSSGNTIYFGEGSWLTVV.

The chain is built from TRBV7-2 and TRBJ1-2, with 8 bases fitting TRBD1. This CDR3 region has 16 residues. J was trimmed by 4 bases and V by 9 bases; bases with no gene match: 16. Germline values: CDR1 SGHTA, CDR2 FQGNSA. CDR3 loop: CASRQGTGIGGYGYTF. In DNA, the CDR3 is TGTGCCAGTCGACAGGGGACGGGAATAGGCGGCTATGGCTACACCTTC.

The rearrangement uses TRBV6-4 and TRBJ2-1, with 9 bases that match TRBD1. The CDR3 runs 15 residues. Per the germline V gene, CDR1 is MRHNA and CDR2 is SNTAGT. Losses at the gene ends were 4 bases for V and 4 bases for J; bases not matched to a gene: 5. CDR3 sequence: CASSVEDRGYNEQFF. The DNA for the CDR3 is TGTGCCAGCAGTGTGGAGGACAGGGGTTACAATGAGCAGTTCTTC.

V is TRBV5-1 and J is TRBJ2-5; 8 nucleotides agree with TRBD2. The CDR3 sequence is 14 residues long. V shed 2 bases and J 2 bases; nucleotides not matched to a gene: 2. In germline, CDR1 is SGHRS, CDR2 YFSETQ. This CDR3 reads CASSLTSGQETQYF. The CDR3 nucleotides are TGCGCCAGCAGCTTAACTAGCGGACAAGAGACCCAGTACTTC.

This clone was counted once. This chain uses TRBV9 with TRBJ2-6; D is possibly TRBD2 (7 bases). CDR3 length equals 16 residues. Deletions cut 4 bases from V and 4 bases from J, with 15 bases between. Germline V lookup: CDR1 SGDLS, CDR2 YYNGEE. The CDR3 region is CASSLEGGKGANVLTF. Written as DNA, the CDR3 is TGTGCCAGCAGCCTAGAGGGGGGGAAAGGGGCCAACGTCCTGACTTTC.

This chain connects TRBV7-5 to TRBJ2-1; the listed D gene, TRBD2, was not tested against the DNA. TRBV7-5 is an annotated pseudogene. The CDR3 spans 18 residues. CDR3 in amino acids: CARSFRASGKIGYNEQFF. For the CDR3, the DNA is TGTGCCAGAAGCTTCAGGGCTAGCGGGAAAATCGGATACAATGAGCAGTTCTTC.

In the case of this clone: Its ends do not fully match the called genes, so a read error is possible. The chain is built from TRBV7-7 and TRBJ2-3; D call uncertain. Germline loops: CDR1 SSHAT, CDR2 FNYEAQ (reference sequence). The CDR3 runs to 14 residues. CDR3 amino acids: CASSLKLTADTQYF. The CDR3 bases are TGTGCTAGCAGCTTAAAACTGACTGCAGATACGCAGTATTTT.

The V and J genes are TRBV15 and TRBJ2-5; D is undetermined. The V end lost 0 bases, the J end lost 11 bases, and 19 bases lay between the germline ends. Germline V gene data show CDR1 as LNHNV and CDR2 as YYDKDF (reference sequence). The CDR3 extends over 15 amino acids. Written as DNA, the CDR3 is TGTGCCACCAGCAGAGATCGGGTCAGTCAGTTGGAGCAGTACTTC. Translated, it gives CATSRDRVSQLEQYF.